The 8 T cell receptor beta chains listed next were all sequenced from one sample in a study of blood T cell repertoires in COVID-19. The repertoire was sequenced with immunoSEQ multiplex PCR; TCRdb's copy has only in-frame clones and lacks some. The table shows about 150,000 clones, with approximately 77% occurring only once. The specimen was peripheral blood. Every receptor here comes from a woman aged 80 or over with active or convalescent COVID-19.

The genes are TRBV6-5 and TRBJ2-1; a possible D gene is TRBD2 (6 bases). Per the germline V gene, CDR1 is MNHEY and CDR2 is SVGAGI. V was shortened by 7 bases and J by 2 bases, with 9 bases between the two germline ends. The CDR3 consists of 13 residues. Written as DNA, the CDR3 is TGTGCCAGCAACGAGCGGGCCTACAATGAGCAGTTCTTC. Translating it yields CASNERAYNEQFF.

As for this clone: The identical CDR3 is also encoded by other nucleotide sequences in the sample. The V and J genes are TRBV5-1 and TRBJ1-1, with D maybe TRBD1 (6 bases). The CDR3 runs to 13 residues. Germline V gives CDR1 SGHRS, CDR2 YFSETQ. The V and J ends lost 4 bases and 2 bases respectively, with 9 bases between them. Here the CDR3 reads CASSPGQNTEAFF. The CDR3 nucleotides are TGCGCCAGCAGCCCGGGACAAAACACTGAAGCTTTCTTT.

The chain has TRBV4-1 and TRBJ1-2, with 9 nucleotides matching TRBD1. The V segment lost 3 bases and the J segment 4 bases; nucleotides outside the gene matches: 6. The CDR3 has 15 amino acids. The germline V gene has CDR1 MGHRA and CDR2 YSYEKL. This chain's CDR3 is CASSQKQGALYGYTF. The CDR3 DNA follows: TGCGCCAGCAGCCAGAAACAGGGGGCTCTCTATGGCTACACCTTC.

The J gene is TRBJ1-4, the V gene TRBV30; TRBD1 is a possible D gene (5 bases). Between the trimmed V and J ends, which lost 0 bases and 8 bases, there was a span of 10 bases. CDR1 is GTSNPN and CDR2 is SVGIG in the germline V gene (reference sequence). This CDR3 comprises 13 residues. The CDR3 reads CAWSVFRGEKLFF. CDR3 nucleotides: TGTGCCTGGAGTGTCTTCCGGGGGGAAAAACTGTTTTTT.

The chain links TRBV10-3 to TRBJ1-1; a weak D match, TRBD1 (5 bases). The V and J ends lost 6 bases and 1 base respectively, with 15 bases between them. This CDR3 has 15 amino acids. Germline loops: CDR1 ENHRY, CDR2 SYGVKD. The CDR3, as DNA: TGTGCCATCAGGCCCCCGGGGGGATCGAACACTGAAGCTTTCTTT. The encoded protein is CAIRPPGGSNTEAFF.

With respect to this clone: This CDR3 is also generated by other DNA sequences in the sample. The CDR3 nucleotides are TGTGCCAGCAGCTTAAGCCCGGTCTACGAGCAGTACTTC. This encodes CASSLSPVYEQYF. The chain is built from TRBV7-3 and TRBJ2-7; D unclear. The germline V gene has CDR1 SGHTA and CDR2 FQGTGA. The CDR3 contains 13 residues. The V gene lost 1 base and the J gene lost 3 bases, with 7 bases spanning the gap.

The chain uses TRBV5-4 and TRBJ2-7; 10 nucleotides agree with TRBD1. V was pared by 3 bases and J by 6 bases, with 6 bases of the junction left unmatched. The length of the CDR3 is 14 residues. CDR1 is SGHNT and CDR2 is YYREEE in the germline V gene (reference sequence). The CDR3: CASSSWTGGLEQYF. The CDR3 coding sequence is TGTGCCAGCAGCTCCTGGACAGGGGGGCTCGAGCAGTACTTC.

The J gene is TRBJ2-7, the V gene TRBV28, with 12 bases aligning to TRBD1. Germline assignment: CDR1 MDHEN and CDR2 SYDVKM. The CDR3 has 14 residues. The junction had 4 bases not matched to a gene; V was cut back by 3 bases and J by 7 bases. The CDR3 DNA reads as TGTGCCAGCAGTTTGGGACAGGGGGCGCGGGAGCAGTACTTC. This translates into CASSLGQGAREQYF.